A single sample gave rise to the 11 T cell receptor beta chains below, sequenced in a study of blood T cells in healthy people across ages. Using a J-beta primer mix together with a sample-barcoded 5' primer, a second PCR was run for roughly 6 to 11 cycles. TCRdb reanalysed the 5' RACE reads using MiXCR and keeps one entry per CDR3 protein. This repertoire shows 1.8 million or so distinct CDR3 sequences, more than 35% found once; its top ten account for 23%. Specimen: blood. The receptors shown here come from a human donor in good health.

This clonotype was seen a handful of times. The chain joins TRBV6-6 to TRBJ2-7, with TRBD2 as a possible D gene (6 bases). The DNA end is more similar to TRBJ2-5, so the J call may be wrong. Germline assignment: CDR1 MNHNY and CDR2 SVGAGI (reference sequence). The CDR3 sequence is 16 residues long. CDR3 amino acids: CASSFGPGLQGGTQYF. The CDR3 DNA is TGTGCCAGCAGCTTTGGACCGGGACTCCAAGGCGGGACCCAGTACTTC.

Comments on this clonotype: A single base separates this from a much larger clone, so it may be a read error. The chain employs TRBV7-3 and TRBJ2-7; D is undetermined. The J call may be mistaken, given a closer DNA end match to TRBJ2-1. The CDR3 is 14 amino acids. Per germline, CDR1 SGHTA and CDR2 FQGTGA. As DNA, the CDR3 is TGTGCCAGCAGCCCCACATTGAGCTCCTACGAGCAGTTCTTC. Translated: CASSPTLSSYEQFF.

This sequence joins TRBV7-2 and TRBJ2-7; possible D gene TRBD2, 6 bases. The end of the DNA is better explained by TRBJ2-5, so the J call may be wrong. The CDR3 runs 17 residues. Germline V gene lookup returns CDR1 SGHTA and CDR2 FQGNSA. The CDR3 protein is CASSLRTGLLAEETQYF. The CDR3 DNA follows: TGTGCCAGCAGCTTGAGAACGGGACTCTTAGCGGAAGAGACCCAGTACTTC.

This clonotype has only a few counts. The chain recombines TRBV9 with TRBJ1-1, with D possibly TRBD1 on 5 matching bases. The CDR3 has 18 amino acids. Germline CDR1 reads SGDLS; CDR2 reads YYNGEE. V was shortened by 2 bases and J by 2 bases, with 22 bases between the two germline ends. CDR3 nucleotides: TGTGCCAGCAGCGTTCCCCCTGGGGGGGAGCCTTCTAACACTGAAGCTTTCTTT. Translation gives CASSVPPGGEPSNTEAFF.

The chain has TRBV5-1 and TRBJ2-3; 8 nucleotides agree with TRBD1. The germline V gene encodes CDR1 SGHRS and CDR2 YFSETQ. The ends lost 0 bases at V and 2 bases at J; junction bases unmatched: 5. This CDR3 region has 16 residues. CDR3 in DNA: TGCGCCAGCAGCTTGGCGGGGACAGGCTTCACAGATACGCAGTATTTT. It specifies CASSLAGTGFTDTQYF.

A few counts support this clonotype. The V gene is TRBV11-1, the J gene TRBJ2-1, with a weak D call TRBD1 (6 bases). CDR1 is SGHAT and CDR2 is FQDESV in the germline V gene (reference sequence). This CDR3 region has 14 residues. Trimming shortened V by 5 bases and J by 5 bases, and 13 bases separated the two germline ends. CDR3 coding DNA: TGTGCCAGCAGCCCCGCGACAGGCCACAATGAGCAGTTCTTC. Translating gives CASSPATGHNEQFF.

The chain employs TRBV20-1 and TRBJ2-5; 9 nucleotides line up with TRBD1. The J call may be incorrect, as the DNA end agrees better with TRBJ2-7. CDR3 length equals 12 residues. The germline V gene encodes CDR1 DFQATT and CDR2 SNEGSKA (reference sequence). DNA of the CDR3: TGCAGTGCCGGACAGGGGAACTACGAGCAGTACTTC. Its protein product is CSAGQGNYEQYF.

This clonotype has just one count. This chain joins TRBV20-1 and TRBJ1-2, with D unresolved. Trimming left V 0 bases short and J 2 bases short, with 16 bases between. Germline CDR1 is DFQATT and CDR2 is SNEGSKA (reference sequence). The CDR3 has 16 amino acids. The CDR3: CSARDRLWTGNYGYTF. The CDR3 nucleotides read TGCAGTGCTAGAGATCGTCTATGGACGGGGAACTATGGCTACACCTTC.

The chain couples TRBV20-1 to TRBJ2-3; D gene unclear. V lost 2 bases, J lost 4 bases, and 13 bases lay in between. The CDR3 totals 14 residues. The germline gives CDR1 DFQATT, CDR2 SNEGSKA (reference sequence). The DNA of the CDR3 is TGCAGTGCTAGACCTGTTTTGTGGGCAGATACGCAGTATTTT. Translation: CSARPVLWADTQYF.

The gene calls are TRBV5-5 and TRBJ1-4; maybe TRBD1 (5 bases). V lost 3 bases, J lost 0 bases, and 9 bases lay in between. CDR3 length equals 15 residues. Germline lookup yields CDR1 SGHKS and CDR2 YYEKEE (reference sequence). CDR3 nucleotide sequence: TGTGCCAGCAGCTCCACAGGCGCAACTAATGAAAAACTGTTTTTT. Its protein product is CASSSTGATNEKLFF. The full variable domain, completed using reference TRBV5-5 and TRBJ1-4, is DAGVTQSPTHLIKTRGQQVTLRCSPISGHKSVSWYQQVLGQGPQFIFQYYEKEERGRGNFPDRFSARQFPNYSSELNVNALLLGDSALYLCASSSTGATNEKLFFGSGTQLSVL.

This clonotype was counted between two and nine times. The rearrangement uses TRBV9 and TRBJ2-1; D perhaps matches TRBD2 (5 bases). The CDR3 covers 17 residues. The germline V gene has CDR1 SGDLS and CDR2 YYNGEE. Between the trimmed V and J ends, which lost 3 bases and 4 bases, there was a span of 20 bases. The CDR3 nucleotides read TGTGCCAGCAGCGCCCTAGCACCCACCACTCGTTACAATGAGCAGTTCTTC. This gives the protein CASSALAPTTRYNEQFF.